This T cell receptor (beta chain) emerged from a study of T cells in Graves' hyperthyroidism and ophthalmopathy. TCR beta CDR3 regions were amplified from RNA transcripts. HTBI primers drove first-round RT-PCR of the TCR CDR3. TCRdb independently ran MiXCR on the multiplex PCR reads; one entry per CDR3 protein. Among about 680,000 distinct CDR3 sequences listed, roughly a third were seen once. The germline V gene has CDR1 SEHNR and CDR2 FQNEAQ (reference sequence). The junction had 6 bases not matched to a gene; V was cut back by 2 bases and J by 8 bases. The CDR3 is made up of 15 amino acids. Material: blood. J is TRBJ1-6 and V is TRBV7-9; 7 bases line up with TRBD1. This receptor was taken from a woman aged 40 to 50 with Graves' hyperthyroidism. The CDR3: CASSLTGTVHSPLHF. The DNA of the CDR3 is TGTGCCAGCAGCTTAACCGGGACAGTTCATTCACCCCTCCACTTT.